The clone carrying this T cell receptor (beta chain) was counted a few times. Measured with immunoSEQ multiplex PCR; TCRdb has only the in-frame clones, and not every one. In the table there are 60,000 to 85,000 clones, 60% to 80% of which are singletons. This specimen comes from a study of blood T cell repertoires in COVID-19. This CDR3 is 14 amino acids long. V was pared by 2 bases and J by 9 bases, with 16 bases between. From germline, CDR1 is WNHNN and CDR2 SYGVQD (reference sequence). This TCR was recovered from a woman aged 60-75 years with acute or convalescent COVID-19. The V gene is TRBV10-1, the J gene TRBJ1-1; TRBD1 is a possible D gene (6 bases). The sequencing input was peripheral blood. Written as DNA, the CDR3 is TGCGCCAGCAGTGAGACCGGATTAGGGGGAAAAGCTTTCTTT. Translating it yields CASSETGLGGKAFF.